One and the same sample provided the 27 T cell receptor beta chains below, sequenced in a study of T cells in Graves' hyperthyroidism and ophthalmopathy. TCR beta CDR3 region amplification was performed from RNA transcripts. The HTBI primer set was used in a first-round RT-PCR of the TCR CDR3. TCRdb reprocessed the multiplex PCR reads with MiXCR, giving one entry per CDR3 protein. The sample lists under 600,000 distinct CDR3 sequences, about a sixth occurring once. Material for sequencing was blood. These receptors came from a woman in her 40s with Graves' ophthalmopathy.

This clonotype was found many times. The chain links TRBV20-1 to TRBJ2-1, with 7 nucleotides matching TRBD2. CDR3 size: 13 residues. Germline values: CDR1 DFQATT, CDR2 SNEGSKA (reference sequence). V lost 1 base to trimming and J lost 6 bases; unmatched junction nucleotides: 3. The CDR3 protein is CSARGTRVNEQFF. The CDR3 DNA is TGCAGTGCTAGAGGGACTAGGGTCAATGAGCAGTTCTTC.

The sample holds many counts of this clonotype. The chain employs TRBV12-3 or TRBV12-4 and TRBJ2-1; D is possibly TRBD1 (5 bases). V lost 9 bases and J 3 bases, leaving 12 bases between the germline ends. The CDR3 sequence is 13 residues long. The CDR3 loop reads CASRLRDYNEQFF. The CDR3 DNA sequence: TGTGCCAGTCGCCTCAGGGACTACAATGAGCAGTTCTTC.

V is TRBV19 and J is TRBJ2-1; D is unresolved. Germline values: CDR1 LNHDA, CDR2 SQIVND (reference sequence). V lost 8 bases to trimming and J lost 0 bases, with 14 bases between them. The length of the CDR3 is 15 residues. CDR3 nucleotide sequence: TGTGCCAGTCAAAGGGCGGAGAGCTCCTACAATGAGCAGTTCTTC. Translating gives CASQRAESSYNEQFF.

There are many counts of this clonotype. CDR3 sequence (DNA): TGCAGTGCTAGAATAGCGGGAGCGGGCGCAGATACGCAGTATTTT. This sequence encodes CSARIAGAGADTQYF. The J gene is TRBJ2-3, the V gene TRBV20-1, with TRBD2 matching 9 bases. Germline V CDR1 and CDR2: DFQATT, SNEGSKA (reference sequence). The CDR3 totals 15 residues. The V segment lost 2 bases and the J segment 4 bases; nucleotides outside the gene matches: 7.

This clonotype has just a few counts. The chain uses TRBV4-1 and TRBJ1-1; no firm D call. Trimming took off 4 bases at V and 0 bases at J, with 24 bases between the two ends. Germline V gene sequence: CDR1 MGHRA, CDR2 YSYEKL. This CDR3 is built from 19 residues. This CDR3 is CASSPSRARGGWVNTEAFF. CDR3 in DNA: TGCGCCAGCAGCCCATCACGCGCCCGCGGCGGGTGGGTGAACACTGAAGCTTTCTTT.

The V gene is TRBV5-6, the J gene TRBJ2-3, with D perhaps TRBD1 (5 bases). CDR1 and CDR2 (germline): SGHDT, YYEEEE. The V gene lost 1 base and the J gene lost 0 bases, with 15 bases spanning the gap. The CDR3 covers 17 residues. CDR3 nucleotides: TGTGCCAGCAGCTTGTTTGTAGGGGCCCCTAGCACAGATACGCAGTATTTT. This codes for CASSLFVGAPSTDTQYF. Full variable domain (remainder filled in from reference TRBV5-6 and TRBJ2-3): DAGVTQSPTHLIKTRGQQVTLRCSPKSGHDTVSWYQQALGQGPQFIFQYYEEEERQRGNFPDRFSGHQFPNYSSELNVNALLLGDSALYLCASSLFVGAPSTDTQYFGPGTRLTVL.

The table lists this clonotype with many counts. V is TRBV3-1 and J is TRBJ1-1, with TRBD1 matching over 8 bases. J was trimmed by 5 bases and V by 0 bases; bases with no gene match: 8. Germline-derived CDR1 and CDR2 are LGHDT and YNNKEL (reference sequence). The CDR3 is 16 amino acids. CDR3 protein: CASSQETQGARTEAFF. The DNA for the CDR3 is TGTGCCAGCAGCCAAGAGACCCAGGGGGCTAGGACTGAAGCTTTCTTT.

This clonotype has at least ten counts. The gene calls are TRBV20-1 and TRBJ2-6; a possible D gene is TRBD1 (6 bases). The germline gives CDR1 DFQATT, CDR2 SNEGSKA (reference sequence). Trimming took 6 bases from V and 0 from J, leaving 9 bases between them. The CDR3 spans 14 residues. The CDR3 spells CSARDNSGANVLTF. CDR3 in DNA: TGCAGTGCCCGGGACAACTCTGGGGCCAACGTCCTGACTTTC.

This clonotype was seen more than once but under ten times. The chain links TRBV20-1 to TRBJ1-2; 7 bases fit TRBD1. V shed 6 bases, J shed 0 bases, and the junction held 10 bases outside the gene matches. The CDR3 covers 15 residues. Per the germline V gene, CDR1 is DFQATT and CDR2 is SNEGSKA (reference sequence). The CDR3 DNA follows: TGCAGTGCAAATCCGACCGGGACAGCTAACTATGGCTACACCTTC. Residues: CSANPTGTANYGYTF.

The sample holds many counts of this clonotype. V is TRBV20-1 and J is TRBJ1-2; D may be TRBD1 (5 bases). V lost 0 bases and J lost 0, with 11 bases in between. CDR3 size: 15 residues. Germline V lookup: CDR1 DFQATT, CDR2 SNEGSKA (reference sequence). This CDR3 reads CSARDPGKANYGYTF. The CDR3 nucleotides are TGCAGTGCTAGAGATCCAGGGAAGGCTAACTATGGCTACACCTTC.

This sequence joins TRBV6-1 and TRBJ2-7; the D gene could be TRBD1 or TRBD2 (5 bases each). CDR3 length equals 13 residues. Germline V gene lookup returns CDR1 MNHNS and CDR2 SASEGT. Trimming cost V 7 bases and J 6 bases, with 16 bases left between them. CDR3 region: CASKEGERGEQYF. In DNA form, the CDR3 reads TGTGCCAGCAAAGAAGGGGAGAGAGGCGAGCAGTACTTC.

The chain joins TRBV6-5 to TRBJ2-1; possible D gene TRBD2, 6 bases. The germline V and J ends were trimmed by 4 bases and 1 base, with 14 bases remaining between them. The CDR3 covers 16 residues. Germline CDR1 MNHEY, CDR2 SVGAGI. CDR3 bases: TGTGCCAGCAGTTTTGGGGGGACGGAATCCTACAATGAGCAGTTCTTC. This sequence encodes CASSFGGTESYNEQFF.

This clonotype was detected only a few times. The rearrangement uses TRBV5-4 and TRBJ1-5; a weak D match, TRBD1 (6 bases). Germline-derived CDR1 and CDR2 are SGHNT and YYREEE (reference sequence). The V end lost 9 bases, the J end lost 7 bases, and 17 bases lay between the germline ends. There are 13 residues in the CDR3. The CDR3 loop reads CAMGGQGGQPQHF. DNA for the CDR3: TGTGCCATGGGGGGGCAGGGAGGGCAGCCCCAGCATTTT.

This clonotype was counted only a few times. This chain connects TRBV20-1 to TRBJ1-4, with 8 bases that match TRBD1. The CDR3 length is 15 residues. Germline CDR1 is DFQATT and CDR2 is SNEGSKA (reference sequence). V lost 0 bases to trimming and J lost 6 bases; unmatched junction nucleotides: 6. This chain's CDR3 is CSARDRTGRDEKLFF. Here the CDR3 DNA reads TGCAGTGCTAGAGATCGGACAGGGCGGGATGAAAAACTGTTTTTT.

This clonotype turned up a few times. This chain links TRBV19 with TRBJ1-5; maybe TRBD1 (5 bases). From germline, CDR1 is LNHDA and CDR2 SQIVND (reference sequence). V was pared by 6 bases and J by 6 bases, with 21 bases between. The CDR3 extends over 16 amino acids. CDR3 DNA: TGTGCCAGTAGGATCCAGGGAATCGGTTCAGGTCAGCCCCAGCATTTT. It is translated as CASRIQGIGSGQPQHF. Using reference TRBV19 and TRBJ1-5 for the parts outside the CDR3, the full variable domain is DGGITQSPKYLFRKEGQNVTLSCEQNLNHDAMYWYRQDPGQGLRLIYYSQIVNDFQKGDIAEGYSVSREKKESFPLTVTSAQKNPTAFYLCASRIQGIGSGQPQHFGDGTRLSIL.

V gene TRBV7-2 combines with J gene TRBJ2-7; TRBD1 matches at 8 bases. Germline V gene data show CDR1 as SGHTA and CDR2 as FQGNSA. The CDR3 length is 14 residues. V gave up 5 bases and J gave up 3 bases; unmatched junction bases: 6. The CDR3, as DNA: TGTGCCAGCAGCCCGGACAGGGTGCTCTACGAGCAGTACTTC. Its protein product is CASSPDRVLYEQYF.

There are a few counts of this clonotype. The CDR3 here is CASSPINVRGYTF. The CDR3 nucleotides are TGTGCCAGCAGTCCAATAAATGTCCGTGGCTACACCTTC. V gene TRBV12-3 or TRBV12-4 combines with J gene TRBJ1-2; no clear D gene. Trimming removed 5 bases at V and 7 bases at J, with 14 bases between. The CDR3 consists of 13 residues.

Ten or more counts support this clonotype. The gene calls are TRBV5-1 and TRBJ2-1; TRBD1 matches 7 bases. CDR3 length: 14 amino acids. The germline V gene encodes CDR1 SGHRS and CDR2 YFSETQ. V lost 4 bases, J lost 5 bases, and 6 bases stayed unmatched. CDR3 in DNA: TGCGCCAGCAGCCCGGACAGGAGAAACAATGAGCAGTTCTTC. Encoded protein: CASSPDRRNNEQFF.

V and J are TRBV5-6 and TRBJ2-2, with 9 bases identical to TRBD1. Germline-derived CDR1 and CDR2 are SGHDT and YYEEEE. Trimming cost V 1 base and J 6 bases; bases outside gene matches: 4. The CDR3 sequence is 15 residues long. For the CDR3, the DNA is TGTGCCAGCAGCTTGTTGACAGGGGGTCCCGGGGAGCTGTTTTTT. Its protein is CASSLLTGGPGELFF.

This clonotype was found many times. The chain joins TRBV5-1 to TRBJ2-1, with 8 bases matching TRBD1. CDR1 is SGHRS, CDR2 YFSETQ, per germline. CDR3 length: 14 residues. J was trimmed by 5 bases and V by 2 bases; bases with no gene match: 3. CDR3 loop: CASSLGQGNNEQFF. Here the CDR3 DNA reads TGCGCCAGCAGCTTAGGACAGGGAAACAATGAGCAGTTCTTC.

This clonotype has ten or more counts. CDR3 protein: CASRQLAGAKYNEQFF. The DNA of the CDR3 is TGTGCCAGCAGGCAACTAGCGGGAGCAAAGTACAATGAGCAGTTCTTC. The J gene is TRBJ2-1, the V gene TRBV6-2 or TRBV6-3; 11 bases align to TRBD2. J was trimmed by 4 bases and V by 6 bases; bases with no gene match: 8. Germline V gene data show CDR1 as MNHEY and CDR2 as SVGEGT. CDR3 size: 16 residues.

There are many counts of this clonotype. The chain has TRBV3-1 and TRBJ1-2, with D possibly being TRBD1 (6 bases). The germline V and J ends were trimmed by 4 bases and 6 bases, with 15 bases remaining between them. Germline assignment: CDR1 LGHDT and CDR2 YNNKEL (reference sequence). There are 14 residues in the CDR3. The DNA for the CDR3 is TGTGCCAGCAGCCTTCTTTCAGGGGATGATGGCTACACCTTC. Translating it yields CASSLLSGDDGYTF.

This clonotype was seen only once. V and J are TRBV18 and TRBJ1-2, with 8 bases fitting TRBD1. The CDR3 extends over 15 amino acids. Germline CDR1 reads KGHSH; CDR2 reads LQKENI. V shed 2 bases and J 6 bases; nucleotides not matched to a gene: 8. The CDR3 region has the DNA TGTGCCAGCTCACCATCGTTAACAGGGGGAAATGGCTACACCTTC. It translates to CASSPSLTGGNGYTF.

This clonotype has just a few counts. The J gene is TRBJ2-7, the V gene TRBV10-3; 8 nucleotides agree with TRBD2. Germline values: CDR1 ENHRY, CDR2 SYGVKD. J gave up 1 base and V 6 bases, and 2 bases lay outside the gene matches. The CDR3 runs to 13 residues. The CDR3 DNA reads TGTGCCATCAGGTTAGCGGGGTCCTACGAGCAGTACTTC. Its protein is CAIRLAGSYEQYF.

In this sample, this clonotype turned up many times. The rearrangement links TRBV2 to TRBJ1-1, with no clear D. Trimming cost V 5 bases and J 4 bases, with 8 bases left between them. CDR1 is SNHLY and CDR2 is FYNNEI in the germline V gene. This CDR3 spans 12 amino acids. CDR3 residues: CASSKGITEAFF. CDR3 sequence (DNA): TGTGCCAGCAGTAAGGGCATCACTGAAGCTTTCTTT.

This clonotype was observed a few times. This chain joins TRBV29-1 and TRBJ2-5; 10 bases line up with TRBD2. The ends lost 4 bases at V and 0 bases at J; junction bases unmatched: 5. The CDR3 is 15 amino acids. From germline, CDR1 is SQVTM and CDR2 ANQGSEA. The CDR3 DNA reads as TGCAGCGTTGGTGTAGCGGGAGGATACCAAGAGACCCAGTACTTC. Translated, it gives CSVGVAGGYQETQYF.

The CDR3 here is CSVGTAQETQYF. The CDR3 coding sequence is TGCAGCGTCGGGACAGCCCAAGAGACCCAGTACTTC. The rearrangement links TRBV29-1 to TRBJ2-5; 7 positions match TRBD1. CDR1 and CDR2 from the germline V gene are SQVTM and ANQGSEA. The CDR3 sequence is 12 residues long. The V and J ends lost 6 bases and 1 base, in that order; junction bases with no gene match: 2.